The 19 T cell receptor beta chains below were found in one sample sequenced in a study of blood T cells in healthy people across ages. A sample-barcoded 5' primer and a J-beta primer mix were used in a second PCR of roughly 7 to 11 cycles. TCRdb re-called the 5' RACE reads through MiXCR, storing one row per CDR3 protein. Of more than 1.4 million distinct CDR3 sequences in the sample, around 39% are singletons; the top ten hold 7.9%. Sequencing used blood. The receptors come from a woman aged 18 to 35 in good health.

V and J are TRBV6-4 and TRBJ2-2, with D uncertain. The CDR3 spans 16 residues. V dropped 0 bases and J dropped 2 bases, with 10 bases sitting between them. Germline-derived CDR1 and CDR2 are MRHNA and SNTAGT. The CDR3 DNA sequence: TGTGCCAGCAGTGACTCCGTCTTCCGCAACACCGGGGAGCTGTTTTTT. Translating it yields CASSDSVFRNTGELFF.

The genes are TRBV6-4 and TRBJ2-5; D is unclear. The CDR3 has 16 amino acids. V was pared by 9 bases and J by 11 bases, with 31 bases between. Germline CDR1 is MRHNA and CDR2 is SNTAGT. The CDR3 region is CARNSRAESPYNEQYF. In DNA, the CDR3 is TGTGCCAGGAATTCAAGGGCAGAATCCCCCTACAATGAGCAGTACTTC.

DNA for the CDR3: TGTGCCGGGGCCAGGGGCAGGGCGGGGAACAATGAGCAGTTCTTC. Translating gives CAGARGRAGNNEQFF. This chain joins TRBV12-3 or TRBV12-4 and TRBJ2-1; D could derive from TRBD1 or TRBD2 (6 bases each). The CDR3 extends over 15 amino acids. V lost 11 bases, J lost 5 bases, and 22 bases lay in between.

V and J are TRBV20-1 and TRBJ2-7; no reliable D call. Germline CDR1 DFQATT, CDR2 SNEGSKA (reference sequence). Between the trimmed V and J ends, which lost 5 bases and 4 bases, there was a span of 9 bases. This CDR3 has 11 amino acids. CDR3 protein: CSAQPTYEQYF. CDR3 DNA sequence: TGCAGTGCTCAGCCGACGTACGAGCAGTACTTC.

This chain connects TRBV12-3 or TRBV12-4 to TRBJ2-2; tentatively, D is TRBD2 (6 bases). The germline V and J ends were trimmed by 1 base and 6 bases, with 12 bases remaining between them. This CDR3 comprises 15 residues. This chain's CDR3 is CASSLGRERAGELFF. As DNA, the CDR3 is TGTGCCAGCAGTTTAGGGAGGGAACGGGCCGGGGAGCTGTTTTTT.

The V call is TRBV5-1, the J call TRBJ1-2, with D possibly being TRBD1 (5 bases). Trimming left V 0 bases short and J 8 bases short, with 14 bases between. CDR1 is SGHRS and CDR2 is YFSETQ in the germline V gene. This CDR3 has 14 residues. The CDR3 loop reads CASSLVGTAGGYTF. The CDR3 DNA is TGCGCCAGCAGCTTGGTGGGGACGGCTGGCGGCTACACCTTC. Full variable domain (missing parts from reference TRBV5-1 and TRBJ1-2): KAGVTQTPRYLIKTRGQQVTLSCSPISGHRSVSWYQQTPGQGLQFLFEYFSETQRNKGNFPGRFSGRQFSNSRSEMNVSTLELGDSALYLCASSLVGTAGGYTFGSGTRLTVV.

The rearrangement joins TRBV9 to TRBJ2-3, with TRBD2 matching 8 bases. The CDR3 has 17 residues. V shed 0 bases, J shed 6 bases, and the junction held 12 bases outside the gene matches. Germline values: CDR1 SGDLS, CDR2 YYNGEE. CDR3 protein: CASSVVSGGLGGDTQYF. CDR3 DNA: TGTGCCAGCAGCGTAGTAAGCGGGGGCCTCGGGGGGGATACGCAGTATTTT.

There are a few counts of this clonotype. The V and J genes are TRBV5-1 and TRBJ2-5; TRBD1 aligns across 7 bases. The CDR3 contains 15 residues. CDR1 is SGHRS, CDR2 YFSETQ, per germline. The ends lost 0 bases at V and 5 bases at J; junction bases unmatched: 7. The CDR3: CASSLDRTGYETQYF. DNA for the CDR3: TGCGCCAGCAGCTTGGATAGGACAGGTTACGAGACCCAGTACTTC.

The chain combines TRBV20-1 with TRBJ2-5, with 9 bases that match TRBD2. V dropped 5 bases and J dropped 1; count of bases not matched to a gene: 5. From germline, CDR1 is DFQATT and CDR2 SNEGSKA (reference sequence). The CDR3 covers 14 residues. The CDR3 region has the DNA TGCAGTGCTCCGCTAGCGGGGACCCAAGAGACCCAGTACTTC. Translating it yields CSAPLAGTQETQYF.

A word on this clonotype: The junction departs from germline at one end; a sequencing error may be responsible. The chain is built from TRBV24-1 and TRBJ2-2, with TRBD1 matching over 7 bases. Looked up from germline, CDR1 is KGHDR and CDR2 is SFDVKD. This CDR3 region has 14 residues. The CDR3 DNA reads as TGTGCCACCAGTGATTCCAGGGGGACCGCGGAGCTGTTTTTT. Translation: CATSDSRGTAELFF.

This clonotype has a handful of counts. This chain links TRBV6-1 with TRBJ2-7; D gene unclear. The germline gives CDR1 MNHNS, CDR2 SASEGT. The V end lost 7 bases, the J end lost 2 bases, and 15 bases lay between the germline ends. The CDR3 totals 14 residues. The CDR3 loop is CASMTGPATYEQYF. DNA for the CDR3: TGTGCCAGCATGACCGGCCCCGCCACCTACGAGCAGTACTTC.

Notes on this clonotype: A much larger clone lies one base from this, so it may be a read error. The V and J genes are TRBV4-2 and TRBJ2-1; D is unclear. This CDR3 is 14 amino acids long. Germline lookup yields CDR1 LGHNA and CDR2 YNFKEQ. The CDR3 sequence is CASSLRAPYNGQFF. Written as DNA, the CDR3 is TGTGCCAGCAGCCTCCGGGCACCGTACAATGGGCAGTTCTTC.

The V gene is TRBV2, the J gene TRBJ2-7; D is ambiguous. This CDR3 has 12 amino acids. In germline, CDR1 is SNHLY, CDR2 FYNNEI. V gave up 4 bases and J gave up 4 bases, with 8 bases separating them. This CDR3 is CASSAQRYEQYF. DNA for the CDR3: TGTGCCAGCAGTGCCCAGAGGTACGAGCAGTACTTC.

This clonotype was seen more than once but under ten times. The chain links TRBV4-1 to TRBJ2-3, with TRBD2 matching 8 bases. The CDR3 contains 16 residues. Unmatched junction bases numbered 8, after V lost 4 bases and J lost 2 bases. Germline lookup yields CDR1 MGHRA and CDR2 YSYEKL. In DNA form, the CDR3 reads TGCGCCAGCAGCCGTACGGGGGGGTTAAACACAGATACGCAGTATTTT. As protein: CASSRTGGLNTDTQYF.

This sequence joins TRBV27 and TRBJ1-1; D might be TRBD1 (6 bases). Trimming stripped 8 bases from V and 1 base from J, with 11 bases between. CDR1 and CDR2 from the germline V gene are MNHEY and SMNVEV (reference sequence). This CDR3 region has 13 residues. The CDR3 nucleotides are TGTGCCAGCCGCGGGGGGCAGAACACTGAAGCTTTCTTT. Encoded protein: CASRGGQNTEAFF.

The CDR3 nucleotides are TGTGCCACTGGCGGGGGAGCGTTTCAAGAGACCCAGTACTTC. Translating gives CATGGGAFQETQYF. The chain recombines TRBV4-2 with TRBJ2-7; 7 bases match TRBD2. The DNA end is more similar to TRBJ2-5, so the J call may be wrong. The CDR3 has 14 residues. Germline loops: CDR1 LGHNA, CDR2 YNFKEQ.

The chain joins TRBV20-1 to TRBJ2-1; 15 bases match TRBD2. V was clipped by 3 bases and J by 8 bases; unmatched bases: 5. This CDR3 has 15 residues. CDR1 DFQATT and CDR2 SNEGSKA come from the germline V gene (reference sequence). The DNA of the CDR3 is TGCAGTGCTAGGCCCGGGACTAGCGGGAGGCATGAGCAGTTCTTC. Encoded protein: CSARPGTSGRHEQFF.

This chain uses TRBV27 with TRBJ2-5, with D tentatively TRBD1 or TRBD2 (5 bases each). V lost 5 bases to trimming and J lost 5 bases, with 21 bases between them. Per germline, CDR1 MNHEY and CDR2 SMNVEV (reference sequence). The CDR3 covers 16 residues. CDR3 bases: TGTGCCAGCAGTGCATCGGCATCGGGGCTTTGGGAGACCCAGTACTTC. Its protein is CASSASASGLWETQYF.

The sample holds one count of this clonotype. The CDR3 nucleotides are TGCAGTGCTAGCGAAAAGGGAGAGACCCAGTACTTC. As protein: CSASEKGETQYF. The V call is TRBV20-1, the J call TRBJ2-5; D remains unclear. This CDR3 comprises 12 residues. Germline CDR1 and CDR2: DFQATT and SNEGSKA (reference sequence). V gave up 3 bases and J gave up 4 bases, with 9 bases separating them.